These 2 T cell receptor beta chains were all obtained from the same sample, sequenced in a study of T cells in Graves' hyperthyroidism and ophthalmopathy. There were TCR beta CDR3 regions amplified from RNA transcripts. HTBI primers drove first-round RT-PCR of the TCR CDR3. TCRdb reanalysed the multiplex PCR reads using MiXCR and keeps one entry per CDR3 protein. The sample contains some 770,000 distinct CDR3 sequences, 16% of which appear only once. The sample consisted of blood. The receptors originated from a man younger than 30 with Graves' hyperthyroidism.

This clonotype was detected a few times. This chain links TRBV12-3 or TRBV12-4 with TRBJ2-2; D not certain. V lost 5 bases, J lost 2 bases, and 12 bases lay in between. This CDR3 region has 15 residues. CDR3 amino acids: CASSPLRPNTGELFF. Written as DNA, the CDR3 is TGTGCCAGCAGTCCGCTCCGTCCCAACACCGGGGAGCTGTTTTTT.

The chain combines TRBV11-3 with TRBJ2-4, with D unresolved. This CDR3 comprises 15 residues. Looked up from germline, CDR1 is SGHNT and CDR2 is YENEEA. Trimming pared 1 base from V and 4 bases from J, leaving 11 bases between. This CDR3 reads CASSLGLDFKNIQYF. The CDR3 coding sequence is TGTGCCAGCAGCTTAGGTTTAGATTTTAAAAACATTCAGTACTTC.